These 21 T cell receptor beta chains were all obtained from the same sample, sequenced in a study of T cell repertoires in cytomegalovirus infection. TCRdb re-called the reads through MiXCR, storing one row per CDR3 protein. The table lists approximately 130,000 distinct CDR3 sequences, 24% of them singletons. Which antigens these TCRs recognize remains unknown. Sequenced sample: PBMCs, sequenced either directly or after in vitro stimulation (not recorded which). These receptors came from a human donor in good health (CMV status not recorded). Some clones in this sample may be carry-over from other donors' samples.

Here the CDR3 DNA reads TGTGCCAGCAGCCAAGGATTACCGAATGAGCAGTTCTTC. As protein: CASSQGLPNEQFF. The chain recombines TRBV3-1 with TRBJ2-1; no firm D call. The CDR3 consists of 13 residues. CDR1 and CDR2 from the germline V gene are LGHDT and YNNKEL (reference sequence). Between the trimmed V and J ends, which lost 1 base and 7 bases, there was a span of 8 bases.

This chain connects TRBV28 to TRBJ1-1; D is unclear. Deletions cut 3 bases from V and 1 base from J, with 12 bases between. This CDR3 contains 15 residues. CDR1 and CDR2 from the germline V gene are MDHEN and SYDVKM. CDR3: CASSLLGFRNTEAFF. CDR3 nucleotides: TGTGCCAGCAGTTTGCTTGGGTTTCGGAACACTGAAGCTTTCTTT.

The V gene is TRBV6-4, the J gene TRBJ2-3, with 9 nucleotides matching TRBD2. The J segment lost 1 base and the V segment lost 4 bases, leaving 0 bases of the junction unmatched. Germline CDR1 and CDR2: MRHNA and SNTAGT. This CDR3 is built from 14 residues. The CDR3 loop is CASSGTSGTDTQYF. In nucleotides, the CDR3 is TGTGCCAGCAGTGGGACTAGCGGCACAGATACGCAGTATTTT.

This clonotype was counted between two and nine times. The chain has TRBV24-1 and TRBJ1-2, with D hard to call. V lost 3 bases, J lost 3 bases, and 10 bases lay in between. This CDR3 comprises 14 residues. Germline values: CDR1 KGHDR, CDR2 SFDVKD. As DNA, the CDR3 is TGTGCCACCAGTGATCTAGGTATCGACTATGGCTACACCTTC. It specifies CATSDLGIDYGYTF.

This clonotype was seen more than once but under ten times. The chain links TRBV29-1 to TRBJ2-5, with 12 bases aligning to TRBD2. Germline CDR1 is SQVTM and CDR2 is ANQGSEA. The CDR3 contains 16 residues. V lost 6 bases and J lost 5; bases outside the gene matches: 13. CDR3 amino acids: CSVTGWGTSGPETQYF. For the CDR3, the DNA is TGCAGCGTGACCGGCTGGGGGACTAGCGGGCCGGAGACCCAGTACTTC.

Concerning this clonotype: With a much larger clone just one base away, this may be a read error. The chain links TRBV11-2 to TRBJ2-3, with TRBD2 identical over 9 bases. The CDR3 covers 17 residues. Per germline, CDR1 SGHAT and CDR2 FQNNGV. V shed 7 bases, J shed 4 bases, and the junction held 15 bases outside the gene matches. DNA of the CDR3: TGTGCCAGCAACAAACTACATAGCGGGAGTTGGGCAGATACGCAGTATTTT. Residues: CASNKLHSGSWADTQYF.

This chain uses TRBV29-1 with TRBJ2-5; possible D gene TRBD1, 7 bases. Germline loops: CDR1 SQVTM, CDR2 ANQGSEA. Trimming cost V 0 bases and J 4 bases, with 18 bases left between them. The CDR3 runs to 16 residues. The CDR3 sequence: CSVEDKGRQGGETQYF. The CDR3 coding sequence is TGCAGCGTTGAAGATAAAGGGAGACAGGGAGGAGAGACCCAGTACTTC.

The chain employs TRBV6-2 or TRBV6-3 and TRBJ1-5; D uncertain. V was trimmed by 5 bases and J by 0 bases, leaving 11 bases between them. CDR1 is MNHEY, CDR2 SVGEGT, per germline. This CDR3 spans 15 amino acids. The DNA for the CDR3 is TGTGCCAGCAGTCGACATCCGTATAGCAATCAGCCCCAGCATTTT. This gives the protein CASSRHPYSNQPQHF.

CDR3 sequence: CASSEASGYQGEQYF. CDR3 bases: TGTGCCAGCAGTGAAGCCAGCGGGTATCAAGGCGAGCAGTACTTC. This chain uses TRBV6-1 with TRBJ2-7; tentative D call: TRBD2 (6 bases). The CDR3 extends over 15 amino acids. Trimming stripped 0 bases from V and 6 bases from J, with 15 bases between. Germline CDR1 reads MNHNS; CDR2 reads SASEGT.

At least ten counts were recorded for this clonotype. V is TRBV11-2 and J is TRBJ1-2; 7 nucleotides match TRBD1. The CDR3 extends over 14 amino acids. Trimming took 6 bases from V and 2 from J; bases not matched to a gene: 6. CDR1 and CDR2 (germline): SGHAT, FQNNGV. The CDR3 sequence is CASRRETGNYGYTF. The CDR3 DNA follows: TGTGCCAGCAGGAGGGAGACAGGGAACTATGGCTACACCTTC. Filled out from reference TRBV11-2 and TRBJ1-2, the complete variable domain reads EAGVAQSPRYKIIEKRQSVAFWCNPISGHATLYWYQQILGQGPKLLIQFQNNGVVDDSQLPKDRFSAERLKGVDSTLKIQPAKLEDSAVYLCASRRETGNYGYTFGSGTRLTVV.

This rearrangement joins TRBV7-2 to TRBJ2-5; D assignment may be TRBD1 or TRBD2 (5 bases each). V dropped 6 bases and J dropped 4 bases, with 15 bases sitting between them. The CDR3 is 14 residues long. The germline V gene encodes CDR1 SGHTA and CDR2 FQGNSA. Written as DNA, the CDR3 is TGTGCCAGCAGTCTCGGGACCATACCAGAGACCCAGTACTTC. Protein: CASSLGTIPETQYF.

The chain has TRBV10-3 and TRBJ2-7, with D uncertain. CDR1 is ENHRY, CDR2 SYGVKD, per germline. Trimming took 2 bases from V and 0 from J, leaving 5 bases between them. CDR3 length equals 13 residues. The CDR3 spells CAISEVISYEQYF. The CDR3 DNA sequence: TGTGCCATCAGTGAGGTCATCTCCTACGAGCAGTACTTC.

The V gene is TRBV5-1, the J gene TRBJ1-5; D gene unclear. CDR3 size: 17 residues. The V end was cut by 1 base, the J end by 3 bases, with 17 bases between. CDR1 and CDR2 from the germline V gene are SGHRS and YFSETQ. The CDR3 is CASSLMVERPPNQPQHF. The CDR3, as DNA: TGCGCCAGCAGCTTGATGGTGGAAAGGCCTCCCAATCAGCCCCAGCATTTT. The full variable domain, rest sourced from reference TRBV5-1 and TRBJ1-5, is KAGVTQTPRYLIKTRGQQVTLSCSPISGHRSVSWYQQTPGQGLQFLFEYFSETQRNKGNFPGRFSGRQFSNSRSEMNVSTLELGDSALYLCASSLMVERPPNQPQHFGDGTRLSIL.

This clonotype was picked up a small number of times. This chain uses TRBV12-5 with TRBJ2-5; 7 bases are a match to TRBD1. Looked up from germline, CDR1 is LGHNT and CDR2 is FRNRAP. With V trimmed by 6 bases and J by 3 bases, 10 bases remained unmatched. This CDR3 contains 15 residues. In DNA form, the CDR3 reads TGTGCTAGTGGCCGTGGGACAGCCAAGAAAGAGACCCAGTACTTC. Its protein is CASGRGTAKKETQYF.

The table lists this clonotype with many counts. The chain's CDR3 is CASTRGGPDNEQFF. The CDR3 coding sequence is TGTGCCAGCACCCGGGGGGGGCCGGACAATGAGCAGTTCTTC. The V gene is TRBV7-6, the J gene TRBJ2-1; 8 nucleotides agree with TRBD2. Germline V gives CDR1 SGHVS, CDR2 FNYEAQ. This CDR3 is built from 14 residues. V dropped 7 bases and J dropped 5; count of bases not matched to a gene: 7.

The V call is TRBV20-1, the J call TRBJ1-1, with D perhaps TRBD1 (5 bases). The germline V gene encodes CDR1 DFQATT and CDR2 SNEGSKA (reference sequence). CDR3 size: 14 residues. Trimming removed 1 base at V and 14 bases at J, with 23 bases between. As DNA, the CDR3 is TGCAGTGCTAGAGGGTCGGGCGGCAGGGTTTGGGGCTTCTTT. Its protein is CSARGSGGRVWGFF.

The sample holds a few counts of this clonotype. This chain uses TRBV12-3 or TRBV12-4 with TRBJ2-3, with TRBD1 identical over 11 bases. This CDR3 region has 16 residues. Trimming cost V 4 bases and J 5 bases; bases outside gene matches: 8. CDR3 in DNA: TGTGCCAGCAGTTCCATCGGGACAGGGGGACAAGATACGCAGTATTTT. As protein: CASSSIGTGGQDTQYF.

J is TRBJ1-1 and V is TRBV2, with 7 bases fitting TRBD1. Trimming removed 6 bases from V and 2 bases from J; junction bases left unmatched: 3. CDR3 length equals 13 residues. CDR1 SNHLY and CDR2 FYNNEI come from the germline V gene. The CDR3, as DNA: TGTGCCAGCAGCGACAGGGCTAACACTGAAGCTTTCTTT. Residues: CASSDRANTEAFF.

The chain has TRBV11-2 and TRBJ1-2; the D gene is possibly TRBD1 (6 bases). V was clipped by 0 bases and J by 6 bases, with 14 bases between them. The CDR3 covers 15 residues. Germline lookup yields CDR1 SGHAT and CDR2 FQNNGV. The CDR3 region is CASSLDHTAGDGYTF. In nucleotides, the CDR3 is TGTGCCAGCAGCTTAGATCATACGGCAGGGGATGGCTACACCTTC.

The rearrangement links TRBV11-2 to TRBJ2-2; 14 positions agree with TRBD2. Unmatched junction bases numbered 5, after V lost 5 bases and J lost 6 bases. There are 16 residues in the CDR3. Germline CDR1 SGHAT, CDR2 FQNNGV. CDR3 DNA sequence: TGTGCCAGCAGCCCGGGACTAGCGGGAGTGTCCGGGGAGCTGTTTTTT. It yields the protein CASSPGLAGVSGELFF.

This chain links TRBV7-4 with TRBJ2-1; 10 bases map to TRBD2. CDR3 length: 18 residues. V shed 2 bases and J 0 bases; nucleotides not matched to a gene: 7. Germline CDR1 SGHVT, CDR2 SQSDAQ. CDR3 sequence reads: CASSLIGSGRSSYNEQFF. CDR3 DNA: TGTGCCAGCAGCTTAATAGGTAGCGGGAGGAGCTCCTACAATGAGCAGTTCTTC.